This T cell receptor (beta chain) was found in a study of T cells after posttransplantation cyclophosphamide. Many counts were recorded for this clone. Its antigen is undetermined. This CDR3 has 15 residues. J was trimmed by 3 bases and V by 2 bases; bases with no gene match: 4. Germline values: CDR1 LGHNA, CDR2 YSLEER. General observations from the study: Blood and skin or GI T cell repertoires showed limited TRB overlap.

The protocol was immunoSEQ multiplex PCR, while the TCRdb copy is restricted to in-frame clones and leaves out a portion. The data show about 38,000 clones, none appearing only once, with approximately 6% held by the ten largest. The receptor comes from a man aged 25 to 40 in good health and a related stem cell transplant donor. Material: PBMCs. This rearrangement joins TRBV4-3 to TRBJ1-5; 7 bases fit TRBD1. CDR3 region: CASSQTGETNQPQHF. CDR3 DNA: TGCGCCAGCAGCCAAACAGGGGAGACCAATCAGCCCCAGCATTTT.